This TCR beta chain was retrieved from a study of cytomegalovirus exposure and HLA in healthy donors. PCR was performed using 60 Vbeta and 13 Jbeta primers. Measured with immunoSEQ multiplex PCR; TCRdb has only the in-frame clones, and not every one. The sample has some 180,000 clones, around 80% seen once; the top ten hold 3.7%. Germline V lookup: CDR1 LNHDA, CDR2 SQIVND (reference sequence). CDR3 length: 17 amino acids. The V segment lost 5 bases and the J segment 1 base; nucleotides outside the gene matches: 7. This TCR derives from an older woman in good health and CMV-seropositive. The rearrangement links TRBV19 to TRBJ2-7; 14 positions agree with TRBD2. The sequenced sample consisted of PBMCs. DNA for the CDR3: TGTGCCAGTAGTGCCGGGACTAGCGGGAGCGAATCCTACGAGCAGTACTTC. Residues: CASSAGTSGSESYEQYF. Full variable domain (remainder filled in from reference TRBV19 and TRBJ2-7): DGGITQSPKYLFRKEGQNVTLSCEQNLNHDAMYWYRQDPGQGLRLIYYSQIVNDFQKGDIAEGYSVSREKKESFPLTVTSAQKNPTAFYLCASSAGTSGSESYEQYFGPGTRLTVT.